The clone carrying this T cell receptor (beta chain) showed up just a few times. Its antigen remains unidentified. This CDR3 has 14 amino acids. V shed 2 bases and J shed 9 bases, with 16 bases lying between them. CDR1 SGHTA and CDR2 FQGNSA come from the germline V gene. The data were obtained in a study of T cells after yellow fever vaccination. Background on the study: Preparation used SMART-Seq v4 Ultra Low Input for the low-cell-number fractions.

Broader study findings: Re-detected after boosting: most primary clones, 95% to 98% of CD4 and about 85% of CD8. One caveat is that FACS-sorted repertoires could contain abundant clonotypes contaminating from the bulk population.

They built TCR cDNA with 5'RACE template switching, a step that put in a universal primer site and UMIs. TCRdb recomputed calls from the 5' RACE reads with MiXCR, one row per CDR3 protein. The sample has roughly 250,000 distinct CDR3 sequences, over 10% seen once. The rearrangement joins TRBV7-2 to TRBJ1-1; D gene uncertain. The sample here was CD4+ T cells sorted from PBMCs, taken 45 days after the yellow fever booster vaccination. This TCR was sampled from a man aged 25-40 years who received the YFV17D yellow fever vaccine. CDR3 residues: CASSLRRERRQAFF. For the CDR3, the DNA is TGTGCCAGCAGCTTACGTCGGGAGAGGAGGCAAGCTTTCTTT.